This T cell receptor beta chain was documented in a study of cytomegalovirus exposure and HLA in healthy donors. The wider study: Most donors, about 82% of 398 genotyped, fell in the Caucasian-associated ancestry cluster. General study findings and limits: In vitro data verified a few CMV-associated chains as specific for CMV antigens. Later analysis suggested most CMV-associated TCR beta chains were HLA-restricted. Cytomegalovirus-associated status was assigned to about 170 TCR beta chains.

Both 60 Vbeta primers and 13 Jbeta primers went into the PCR. Some clones are missing from TCRdb's copy, which holds only in-frame ones; the method was immunoSEQ multiplex PCR. The repertoire includes about 110,000 clones, roughly 82% of them detected once, and roughly 1.6% sits in the top ten. In the case of this clone: What it recognizes is unknown.

The CDR3 contains 16 residues. Germline assignment: CDR1 SGHRS and CDR2 YFSETQ. V lost 0 bases and J lost 4; bases outside the gene matches: 4. This receptor was identified in a man between 45 and 60 years old in good health and CMV-seronegative. Material for sequencing was PBMCs. The chain employs TRBV5-1 and TRBJ2-2, with TRBD2 matching over 9 bases. The CDR3 nucleotides read TGCGCCAGCAGCTTGGGCGGGGGGGCCCTCACCGGGGAGCTGTTTTTT. Encoded protein: CASSLGGGALTGELFF.